The count of the clone carrying this T cell receptor (beta chain) is one. Only in-frame clones appear in the TCRdb table, and some are missing; sequencing was by immunoSEQ multiplex PCR. The repertoire has around 26,000 clones, around 92% of them found once; the top ten carry 2.5% to 3%. V shed 5 bases and J 2 bases; nucleotides not matched to a gene: 13. This CDR3 is built from 17 residues. Germline V CDR1 and CDR2: SSHAT, FNYEAQ (reference sequence). This record belongs to a study of blood T cell repertoires in COVID-19. The sample consisted of peripheral blood. The rearrangement uses TRBV7-7 and TRBJ2-7; 9 bases agree with TRBD1. The receptor's source is a human donor in a cohort sampled during active COVID-19. The CDR3 region is CASSLNRWTGVPYEQYV. The CDR3 nucleotides read TGTGCCAGCAGCCTTAACCGGTGGACAGGGGTACCCTACGAGCAGTACGTC.